This T cell receptor (beta chain) was captured by sequencing in a study of T cell repertoires in cytomegalovirus infection. In the study overall: Public TCR beta signatures provided an indication of both CMV infection and a matching HLA type.

Study-level findings and limits: Cumulated frequencies of public TCR beta families served to identify carriers of CMV plus the relevant HLA.

Remarks on this clonotype: What it binds is not known.

Each CDR3 protein is one row after TCRdb ran MiXCR on the reads. The sample lists about 920,000 distinct CDR3 sequences, around 29% seen once, with over 11% in the top ten. V lost 5 bases, J lost 7 bases, and 14 bases lay in between. Germline lookup yields CDR1 SQVTM and CDR2 ANQGSEA. There are 12 residues in the CDR3. The receptor was derived from a human donor in good health (CMV status not recorded). Some clones in this sample may be carry-over from other donors' samples. V gene TRBV29-1 combines with J gene TRBJ1-1; the D is unclear. This sample comprised cultured CD8+ T cells from PBMCs, obtained from culture after CMV antigen stimulation. The CDR3 DNA reads as TGCAGCGTTTTGAGGGATACCCTTGAAGCTTTCTTT. This gives the protein CSVLRDTLEAFF.